The 18 T cell receptor beta chains reported below all come from one sample, sequenced in a study of blood T cell repertoires in COVID-19. Sequencing used immunoSEQ multiplex PCR; TCRdb keeps in-frame clones, though not all of them. The sample yields about 200,000 clones, more than 75% seen once. The material sequenced was peripheral blood. The receptors derive from a man between 60 and 70 years old who had recovered from COVID-19.

V usage is TRBV2 and J usage is TRBJ2-3, with a weak D call TRBD1 (6 bases). This CDR3 is 15 amino acids long. Germline V gene lookup returns CDR1 SNHLY and CDR2 FYNNEI. V was trimmed by 2 bases and J by 0 bases, leaving 9 bases between them. The CDR3 sequence is CASSETGPSTDTQYF. DNA for the CDR3: TGTGCCAGCAGTGAAACAGGGCCTAGCACAGATACGCAGTATTTT.

V usage is TRBV7-9 and J usage is TRBJ1-5; maybe TRBD1 (6 bases). This CDR3 comprises 13 residues. Trimming pared 5 bases from V and 9 bases from J, leaving 14 bases between. Germline V gene sequence: CDR1 SEHNR, CDR2 FQNEAQ (reference sequence). The CDR3 reads CASSPTTGWPQHF. For the CDR3, the DNA is TGTGCCAGCAGCCCCACGACAGGTTGGCCCCAGCATTTT.

The rearrangement joins TRBV7-9 to TRBJ2-7, with 7 bases fitting TRBD2. The CDR3 runs to 14 residues. Trimming at V came to 1 base and at J to 6 bases, leaving 6 bases not matched to a gene. CDR1 and CDR2 (germline): SEHNR, FQNEAQ (reference sequence). The CDR3 DNA follows: TGTGCCAGCAGCTTAGGTCTAGCGGAACTCGAGCAGTACTTC. Protein sequence: CASSLGLAELEQYF.

The rearrangement uses TRBV5-5 and TRBJ2-7; a possible D gene is TRBD2 (5 bases). Trimming left V 0 bases short and J 3 bases short, with 13 bases between. From germline, CDR1 is SGHKS and CDR2 YYEKEE (reference sequence). The CDR3 has 15 amino acids. CDR3 region: CASSLGSGVFYEQYF. The CDR3 nucleotides read TGTGCCAGCAGCTTGGGATCCGGGGTCTTCTACGAGCAGTACTTC.

The rearrangement links TRBV11-1 to TRBJ2-7; 9 bases are a match to TRBD1. The CDR3 covers 15 residues. Germline loops: CDR1 SGHAT, CDR2 FQDESV (reference sequence). Unmatched junction bases numbered 8, after V lost 4 bases and J lost 4 bases. The CDR3 region has the DNA TGTGCCAGCAGCTCAGGGACAGGGCTTCTTTACGAGCAGTACTTC. Translated, it gives CASSSGTGLLYEQYF.

The V and J genes are TRBV7-9 and TRBJ1-5; D is perhaps TRBD1 (6 bases). The germline gives CDR1 SEHNR, CDR2 FQNEAQ (reference sequence). V was trimmed by 5 bases and J by 5 bases, leaving 16 bases between them. The CDR3 length is 15 residues. The CDR3: CASSPPGRTDQPQHF. The DNA for the CDR3 is TGTGCCAGCAGCCCCCCGGGCAGGACAGATCAGCCCCAGCATTTT.

This chain uses TRBV10-3 with TRBJ2-2; 9 bases are a match to TRBD1. The CDR3 contains 14 residues. Trimming cost V 8 bases and J 0 bases; bases outside gene matches: 1. Per the germline V gene, CDR1 is ENHRY and CDR2 is SYGVKD. The CDR3 loop reads CAIRQGANTGELFF. The CDR3 DNA reads TGTGCCATCCGACAGGGGGCGAACACCGGGGAGCTGTTTTTT.

The chain combines TRBV18 with TRBJ2-7; D possibly corresponds to TRBD1 (6 bases). Trimming removed 3 bases from V and 3 bases from J, with 12 bases in between. Germline-derived CDR1 and CDR2 are KGHSH and LQKENI. The CDR3 length is 14 residues. CDR3 protein: CASSPEGRGYEQYF. CDR3 DNA sequence: TGTGCCAGCTCACCCGAAGGCAGGGGCTACGAGCAGTACTTC.

The CDR3 loop reads CACKTDSNNSPLHF. CDR3 in DNA: TGTGCCTGTAAGACGGACAGCAATAATTCACCCCTCCACTTT. The chain recombines TRBV19 with TRBJ1-6; perhaps TRBD1 as D (6 bases). Germline assignment: CDR1 LNHDA and CDR2 SQIVND (reference sequence). This CDR3 has 14 amino acids. The V end lost 11 bases, the J end lost 5 bases, and 16 bases lay between the germline ends.

This chain uses TRBV28 with TRBJ2-1; D gene ambiguous. Per the germline V gene, CDR1 is MDHEN and CDR2 is SYDVKM. V was clipped by 2 bases and J by 9 bases, with 8 bases between them. The CDR3 contains 12 residues. The CDR3 is CASSLLSGEQFF. CDR3 nucleotide sequence: TGTGCCAGCAGTTTACTGTCGGGTGAGCAGTTCTTC.

The chain joins TRBV6-5 to TRBJ2-7, with 8 bases that match TRBD1. Germline V CDR1 and CDR2: MNHEY, SVGAGI. This CDR3 region has 14 residues. V shed 2 bases, J shed 7 bases, and the junction held 7 bases outside the gene matches. CDR3 DNA: TGTGCCAGCAGTTACGCAACAGGGGGGTGGGAGCAGTACTTC. As protein: CASSYATGGWEQYF.

This clone showed up just once. Distinct nucleotide sequences in the sample also encode this CDR3. This chain connects TRBV5-1 to TRBJ2-2; TRBD2 matches at 10 bases. This CDR3 contains 16 residues. Trimming at V came to 4 bases and at J to 0 bases, leaving 3 bases not matched to a gene. The germline gives CDR1 SGHRS, CDR2 YFSETQ. The CDR3 sequence is CASSPSGGANTGELFF. CDR3 sequence (DNA): TGCGCCAGCAGCCCTAGCGGGGGCGCGAACACCGGGGAGCTGTTTTTT.

This chain connects TRBV7-2 to TRBJ2-4; D is perhaps TRBD2 (5 bases). The germline V gene has CDR1 SGHTA and CDR2 FQGNSA. The CDR3 has 15 amino acids. The V and J ends lost 8 bases and 0 bases respectively, with 14 bases between them. The CDR3 is CASSRTPIAKNIQYF. CDR3 DNA sequence: TGTGCCAGCTCCAGGACTCCGATAGCCAAAAACATTCAGTACTTC.

This chain uses TRBV15 with TRBJ1-2, with D possibly TRBD1 on 5 matching bases. Germline V lookup: CDR1 LNHNV, CDR2 YYDKDF (reference sequence). The CDR3 runs to 17 residues. The V end lost 3 bases, the J end lost 6 bases, and 23 bases lay between the germline ends. Here the CDR3 reads CATSRAGGWEGEDGYTF. CDR3 nucleotides: TGTGCCACCAGCAGGGCTGGGGGGTGGGAGGGAGAAGATGGCTACACCTTC.

The V call is TRBV29-1, the J call TRBJ2-7; D may be TRBD2 (5 bases). CDR3 size: 14 residues. Between the trimmed V and J ends, which lost 5 bases and 2 bases, there was a span of 16 bases. Germline values: CDR1 SQVTM, CDR2 ANQGSEA. The CDR3 DNA reads TGCAGCGTTACCCGGGGAGCTCTGACCTACGAGCAGTACTTC. It codes for CSVTRGALTYEQYF.

The chain uses TRBV6-1 and TRBJ2-1; a possible D gene is TRBD1 (5 bases). Trimming removed 6 bases from V and 6 bases from J, with 9 bases in between. CDR3 length equals 12 residues. In germline, CDR1 is MNHNS, CDR2 SASEGT. The CDR3 region has the DNA TGTGCCAGCAGCTGGGGCATCAATGAGCAGTTCTTC. This encodes CASSWGINEQFF.

This rearrangement joins TRBV30 to TRBJ1-1; possible D gene TRBD1, 5 bases. The CDR3 is made up of 14 amino acids. With 4 bases removed from V and 1 base from J, the gap between germline ends came to 13 bases. Germline CDR1 is GTSNPN and CDR2 is SVGIG (reference sequence). CDR3 sequence reads: CAWMGLRENTEAFF. The CDR3 bases are TGTGCCTGGATGGGGCTCAGGGAGAACACTGAAGCTTTCTTT.

The chain combines TRBV10-3 with TRBJ2-3; D perhaps matches TRBD2 (5 bases). V lost 8 bases, J lost 0 bases, and 12 bases lay in between. CDR1 is ENHRY, CDR2 SYGVKD, per germline. The CDR3 spans 14 residues. Written as DNA, the CDR3 is TGTGCCATCGGCGAGGGAACTAGCACAGATACGCAGTATTTT. Residues: CAIGEGTSTDTQYF.